This T cell receptor (beta chain) was recovered during a study of T cell repertoires in aging, cancer and after chemotherapy. Study at large: Donors were grouped into six age bands spanning 30 or younger through 70 or older. Patients with chronic lymphocytic leukemia were sampled before and after fludarabine- or bendamustine-based chemotherapy. General study points: No conclusions about immunological memory after chemotherapy can be drawn from the repertoire data. In each cancer cohort, median generation probability increased across chemotherapy, suggesting thymic output rebounded.

TRB rearrangements spanning V, D and J were amplified using mixed TRB-A/B primers. MiXCR, applied by TCRdb to the multiplex PCR reads, yields one record per CDR3 protein. The data hold more than 6,500 distinct CDR3 sequences, with roughly 31% observed a single time. There are 12 residues in the CDR3. The V gene's germline CDR1 is LNHDA and CDR2 SQIVND (reference sequence). V was pared by 6 bases and J by 2 bases, with 1 base of the junction left unmatched. Amplification of TCR beta used genomic DNA extracted from peripheral blood. Comment on this clonotype: Its antigen is not known.

The sequence derives from a human donor with a blood cancer. The donor label of this sample is uncertain. The chain joins TRBV19 to TRBJ2-7; 7 bases fit TRBD1. Input material: blood. This CDR3 reads CASRTGTYEQYF. In DNA form, the CDR3 reads TGTGCCAGTAGGACAGGGACCTACGAGCAGTACTTC.